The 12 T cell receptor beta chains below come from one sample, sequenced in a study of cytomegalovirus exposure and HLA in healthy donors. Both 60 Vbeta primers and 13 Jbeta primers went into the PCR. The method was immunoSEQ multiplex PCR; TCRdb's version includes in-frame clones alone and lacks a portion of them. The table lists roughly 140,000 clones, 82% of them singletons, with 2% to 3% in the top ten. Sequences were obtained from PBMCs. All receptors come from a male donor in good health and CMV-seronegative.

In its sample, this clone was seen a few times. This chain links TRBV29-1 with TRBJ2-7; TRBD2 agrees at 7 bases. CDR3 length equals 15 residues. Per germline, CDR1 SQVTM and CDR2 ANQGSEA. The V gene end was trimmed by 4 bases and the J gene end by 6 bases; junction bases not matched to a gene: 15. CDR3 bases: TGCAGCGTTGCCGGGCGCCAGGCGGGAGAACCCGAGCAGTACTTC. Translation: CSVAGRQAGEPEQYF.

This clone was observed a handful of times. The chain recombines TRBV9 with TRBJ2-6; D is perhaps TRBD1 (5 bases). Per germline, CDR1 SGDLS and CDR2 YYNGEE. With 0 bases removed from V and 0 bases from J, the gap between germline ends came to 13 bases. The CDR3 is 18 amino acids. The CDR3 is CASSVGGRARSGANVLTF. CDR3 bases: TGTGCCAGCAGCGTAGGGGGCAGGGCCCGCTCTGGGGCCAACGTCCTGACTTTC.

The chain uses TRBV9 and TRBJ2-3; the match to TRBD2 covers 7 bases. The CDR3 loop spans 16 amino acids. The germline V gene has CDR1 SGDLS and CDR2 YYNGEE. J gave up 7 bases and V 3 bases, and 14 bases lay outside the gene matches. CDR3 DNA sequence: TGTGCCAGCAGCGGGGGAGGGGCAGGGAAAGGAAATACGCAGTATTTT. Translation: CASSGGGAGKGNTQYF.

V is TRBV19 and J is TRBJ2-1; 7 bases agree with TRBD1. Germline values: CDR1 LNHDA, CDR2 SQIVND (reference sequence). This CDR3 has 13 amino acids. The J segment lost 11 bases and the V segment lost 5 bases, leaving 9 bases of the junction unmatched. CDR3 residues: CASSRQPRGQQFF. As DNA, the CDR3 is TGTGCCAGTAGTCGCCAACCTAGGGGGCAGCAGTTCTTC. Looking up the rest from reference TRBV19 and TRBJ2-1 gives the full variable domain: DGGITQSPKYLFRKEGQNVTLSCEQNLNHDAMYWYRQDPGQGLRLIYYSQIVNDFQKGDIAEGYSVSREKKESFPLTVTSAQKNPTAFYLCASSRQPRGQQFFGPGTRLTVL.

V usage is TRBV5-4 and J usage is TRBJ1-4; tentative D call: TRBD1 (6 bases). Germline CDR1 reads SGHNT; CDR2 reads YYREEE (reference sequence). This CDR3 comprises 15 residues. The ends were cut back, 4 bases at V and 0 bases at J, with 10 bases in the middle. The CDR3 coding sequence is TGTGCCAGCAGCCTAGACAGGTCAACTAATGAAAAACTGTTTTTT. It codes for CASSLDRSTNEKLFF.

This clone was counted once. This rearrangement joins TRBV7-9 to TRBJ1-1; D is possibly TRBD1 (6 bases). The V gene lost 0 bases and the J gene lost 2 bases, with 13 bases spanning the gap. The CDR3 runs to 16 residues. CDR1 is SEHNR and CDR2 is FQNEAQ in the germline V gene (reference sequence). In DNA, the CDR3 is TGTGCCAGCAGCTTAGCGCGACAGGCCCCAAACACTGAAGCTTTCTTT. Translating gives CASSLARQAPNTEAFF.

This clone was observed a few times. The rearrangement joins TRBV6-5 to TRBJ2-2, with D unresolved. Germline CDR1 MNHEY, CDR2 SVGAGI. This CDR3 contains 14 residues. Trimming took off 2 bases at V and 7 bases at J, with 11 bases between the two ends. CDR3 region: CASSYGQSGGELFF. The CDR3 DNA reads TGTGCCAGCAGTTACGGGCAGTCCGGCGGGGAGCTGTTTTTT.

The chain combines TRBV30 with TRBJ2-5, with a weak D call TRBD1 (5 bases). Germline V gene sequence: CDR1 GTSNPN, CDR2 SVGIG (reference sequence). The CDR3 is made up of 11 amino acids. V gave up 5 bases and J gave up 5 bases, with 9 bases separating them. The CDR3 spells CAWGKGETQYF. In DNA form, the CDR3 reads TGTGCCTGGGGAAAGGGGGAGACCCAGTACTTC.

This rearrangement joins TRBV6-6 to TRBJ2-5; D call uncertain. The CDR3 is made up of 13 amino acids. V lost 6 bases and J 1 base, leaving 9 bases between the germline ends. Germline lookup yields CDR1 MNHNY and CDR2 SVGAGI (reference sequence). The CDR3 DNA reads TGTGCCAGCAGCCTACCACTCCAAGAGACCCAGTACTTC. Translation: CASSLPLQETQYF.

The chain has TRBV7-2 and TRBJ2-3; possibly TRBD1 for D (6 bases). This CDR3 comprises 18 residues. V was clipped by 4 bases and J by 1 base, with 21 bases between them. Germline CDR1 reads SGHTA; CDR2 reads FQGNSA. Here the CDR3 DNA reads TGTGCCAGCAGCTACCCAACCCTAGGGGGTGTGGGCACAGATACGCAGTATTTT. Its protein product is CASSYPTLGGVGTDTQYF.

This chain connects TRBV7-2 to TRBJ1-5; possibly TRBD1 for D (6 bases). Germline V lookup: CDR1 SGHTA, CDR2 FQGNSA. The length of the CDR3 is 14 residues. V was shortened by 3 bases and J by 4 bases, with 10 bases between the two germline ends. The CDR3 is CASSFSTGNQPQHF. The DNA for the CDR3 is TGTGCCAGCAGCTTTAGTACAGGGAATCAGCCCCAGCATTTT. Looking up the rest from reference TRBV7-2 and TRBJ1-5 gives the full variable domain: GAGVSQSPSNKVTEKGKDVELRCDPISGHTALYWYRQSLGQGLEFLIYFQGNSAPDKSGLPSDRFSAERTGGSVSTLTIQRTQQEDSAVYLCASSFSTGNQPQHFGDGTRLSIL.

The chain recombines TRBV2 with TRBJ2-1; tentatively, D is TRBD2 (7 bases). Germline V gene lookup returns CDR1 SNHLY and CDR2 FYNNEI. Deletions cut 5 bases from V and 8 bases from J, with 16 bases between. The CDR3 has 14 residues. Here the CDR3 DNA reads TGTGCCAGCAGTCCGCGGGGGACATGGGATGAGCAGTTCTTC. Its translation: CASSPRGTWDEQFF. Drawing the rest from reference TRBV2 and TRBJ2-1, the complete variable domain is EPEVTQTPSHQVTQMGQEVILRCVPISNHLYFYWYRQILGQKVEFLVSFYNNEISEKSEIFDDQFSVERPDGSNFTLKIRSTKLEDSAMYFCASSPRGTWDEQFFGPGTRLTVL.